A selection of T cell receptor beta chains follows, all from one sample in a study of shared clonotypes between healthy human individuals. Produced via immunoSEQ multiplex PCR; TCRdb's table is partial and in-frame only. Seen here are 800,000 to 950,000 clones, 96% observed once, and the top ten hold about 0.22%. Source material: naive CD8+ T cells sorted from blood. Receptors were obtained from a man aged 30 to 45 in good health. CDR3s include the opening cysteine and the closing phenylalanine or tryptophan. Fields, in order: D gene, J gene, CDR3 length, clone size, V gene, CDR3 DNA, CDR3 protein. A D gene is named only where the DNA matches it firmly. Not all rows give a size; the values are once, few, many and, for expanded clones, a class.

-,TRBJ1-1,11,once,TRBV6-1,TGTGCCACGGGACAGAACACTGAAGCTTTCTTT,CATGQNTEAFF
-,TRBJ1-4,17,-,TRBV2,TGTGCCAGCACCGTAGGGTTTGTCGTAGCAACTAATGAAAAACTGTTTTTT,CASTVGFVVATNEKLFF
-,TRBJ2-7,13,-,TRBV19,TGTGCCAGTAGTATAGGCGGAGCCTACGAGCAGTACTTC,CASSIGGAYEQYF
-,TRBJ2-7,18,-,TRBV28,TGTGCCAGCACCTCGCCGAGGAACCCCGTGGCTCCTAACTCCGAGCAGTACTTC,CASTSPRNPVAPNSEQYF
TRBD2,TRBJ2-7,16,-,TRBV7-9,TGTGCCAGCAGCTCGACTCTAGCGGAGTACCGCTACGAGCAGTACTTC,CASSSTLAEYRYEQYF
TRBD1,TRBJ1-5,15,-,TRBV4-1,TGCGCCAGCAGCCCGGACAGGAGCTACAATCAGCCCCAGCATTTT,CASSPDRSYNQPQHF
TRBD1,TRBJ2-3,16,-,TRBV29-1,TGCAGCGTTGCTGGGGGCAGGGGGTCGCCCACAGATACGCAGTATTTT,CSVAGGRGSPTDTQYF
TRBD2,TRBJ2-7,12,-,TRBV2,TGTGCCAGCATAGGCGGGAGCTACGAGCAGTACTTC,CASIGGSYEQYF
-,TRBJ2-1,13,-,TRBV29-1,TGCAGCGTTTTAGAGGAGTCCTACAATGAGCAGTTCTTC,CSVLEESYNEQFF
-,TRBJ1-1,15,-,TRBV4-1,TGCGCCAGCAGCCAGCAGCGACTGGGGGACACTGAAGCTTTCTTT,CASSQQRLGDTEAFF
-,TRBJ1-2,14,-,TRBV5-1,TGCGCCAGCAGCTTGGAGTTTCAGGATTACGGCTACACCTTC,CASSLEFQDYGYTF
-,TRBJ2-2,14,-,TRBV9,TGTGCCAGCACGTTCCAGGAGGACCCCGGGGAGCTGTTTTTT,CASTFQEDPGELFF
-,TRBJ1-1,13,-,TRBV5-1,TGCGCCAGCAGCTTGTTGGGCGACACTGAAGCTTTCTTT,CASSLLGDTEAFF
-,TRBJ2-6,15,-,TRBV12-5,TGTGCTAGTGGTCCCGGAGGACCTGGGGCCAACGTCCTGACTTTC,CASGPGGPGANVLTF
-,TRBJ2-6,17,-,TRBV15,TGTGCCACCAGCAGAGCGTCTAGAGGATCTGGGGCCAACGTCCTGACTTTC,CATSRASRGSGANVLTF
-,TRBJ2-1,15,-,TRBV29-1,TGCAGCGTTGCCCGGCTAGCTCCCCTCTACAATGAGCAGTTCTTC,CSVARLAPLYNEQFF
-,TRBJ1-1,11,-,TRBV29-1,TGCAGCGTTGATGGGGACAAACAGACTTTCTTT,CSVDGDKQTFF
TRBD2,TRBJ2-3,17,-,TRBV15,TGTGCCACCAGCAGATCCCATAGCGGGACCCCCCCAGATACGCAGTATTTT,CATSRSHSGTPPDTQYF
TRBD2,TRBJ2-7,14,-,TRBV7-8,TGTGCCAGCAGCACTAGGGACTACCCCTACGAGCAGTACTTC,CASSTRDYPYEQYF
TRBD2,TRBJ2-1,17,-,TRBV5-6,TGTGCCAGCAGCTTGCTTAGCGGGATAAGCTCCTACAATGAGCAGTTCTTC,CASSLLSGISSYNEQFF
TRBD2,TRBJ2-1,16,-,TRBV12-5,TGTGCTAGTGGCCCTGACGGAAGCGGGAGGCCCAGGGAGCAGTTCTTC,CASGPDGSGRPREQFF
-,TRBJ2-1,13,-,TRBV27,TGTGCCAGCAGTTTAGGGTCTAGGAATGAGCAGTTCTTC,CASSLGSRNEQFF
TRBD1,TRBJ2-7,14,-,TRBV5-5,TGTGCCAGCAGCCTTCCGGGACAGGGCCACGAGCAGTACTTC,CASSLPGQGHEQYF
-,TRBJ2-1,15,-,TRBV9,TGTGCCAGCAGCGTAGTCTGGGAAAGAGGGAATGAGCAGTTCTTC,CASSVVWERGNEQFF
-,TRBJ1-1,11,-,TRBV19,TGTGCCAGTAGTAGAGGAGGTGAAGCTTTCTTT,CASSRGGEAFF
-,TRBJ2-2,15,-,TRBV7-9,TGTGCCAGCAGCGGGGACTGGACGAACACCGGGGAGCTGTTTTTT,CASSGDWTNTGELFF
TRBD2,TRBJ2-7,16,-,TRBV11-2,TGTGCCAGCAGCTTCGGCGGGGCGGGAGTAACCTACGAGCAGTACTTC,CASSFGGAGVTYEQYF
TRBD1,TRBJ2-5,16,-,TRBV7-2,TGTGCCAGCAGCACCACAGGGGGGCCGTACCAAGAGACCCAGTACTTC,CASSTTGGPYQETQYF
-,TRBJ2-7,14,-,TRBV28,TGTGCCAGCAGCTCTCCGGGCCCACTCTACGAGCAGTACTTC,CASSSPGPLYEQYF